This T cell receptor beta chain was captured by sequencing in a study of T cell changes during pregnancy in multiple sclerosis. The V end was cut by 3 bases, the J end by 5 bases, with 12 bases between. CDR3 length equals 14 residues. Germline V CDR1 and CDR2: LNHDA, SQIVND (reference sequence). Generated by immunoSEQ multiplex PCR, the TCRdb table keeps only in-frame clones and is missing some. The sample lists tens of thousands of clones, 93% occurring once. The receptor was isolated from a female donor with multiple sclerosis, enrolled in a pregnancy study. The sequencing here drew on CD8+ T cells from peripheral blood mononuclear cells, taken in the third trimester of pregnancy. The genes are TRBV19 and TRBJ2-3; weak D call: TRBD2 (6 bases). For the CDR3, the DNA is TGTGCCAGTAGTATGGGGGGATGGGTAGATACGCAGTATTTT. This sequence encodes CASSMGGWVDTQYF.